This T cell receptor beta chain was profiled in a study of blood T cell repertoires in COVID-19. Study overall: From T cells, B-cell-depleted T cells, or PBMCs came the material, which was cDNA or gDNA.

Details on this clone: The same CDR3 is also encoded by other DNA sequences in this sample.

Authors' analysis steps: Counts of nucleated cells, estimated from reference gene primer amplification, were obtained. The method was immunoSEQ multiplex PCR; TCRdb's version includes in-frame clones alone and lacks a portion of them. That table gives V, J and clone size, and the DNA gave D and trimming. The sample consists of over 150,000 clones, roughly 85% of them appearing once. V was trimmed by 0 bases and J by 2 bases, leaving 11 bases between them. The CDR3 length is 15 residues. Germline CDR1 reads SGHRS; CDR2 reads YFSETQ. The chain has TRBV5-1 and TRBJ2-5, with a possible D match to TRBD2 (6 bases). The sequence was collected from a woman older than 75 with acute or convalescent COVID-19. What was sequenced was peripheral blood. The CDR3 spells CASSLDGTSQETQYF. Written as DNA, the CDR3 is TGCGCCAGCAGCTTGGACGGGACTTCACAAGAGACCCAGTACTTC.